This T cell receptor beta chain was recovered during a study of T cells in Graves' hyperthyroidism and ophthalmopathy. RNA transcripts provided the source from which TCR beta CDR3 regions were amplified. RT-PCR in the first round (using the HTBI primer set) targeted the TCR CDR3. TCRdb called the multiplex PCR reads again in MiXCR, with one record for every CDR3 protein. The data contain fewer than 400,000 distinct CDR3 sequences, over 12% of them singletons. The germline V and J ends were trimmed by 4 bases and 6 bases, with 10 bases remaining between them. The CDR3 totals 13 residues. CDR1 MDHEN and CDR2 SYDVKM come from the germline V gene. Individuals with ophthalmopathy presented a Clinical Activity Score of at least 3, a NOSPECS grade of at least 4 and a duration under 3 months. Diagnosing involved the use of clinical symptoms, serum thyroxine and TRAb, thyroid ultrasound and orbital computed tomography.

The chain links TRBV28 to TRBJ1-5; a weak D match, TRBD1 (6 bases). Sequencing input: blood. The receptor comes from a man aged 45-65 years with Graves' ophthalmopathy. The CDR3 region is CASSSRGTQPQHF. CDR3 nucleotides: TGTGCCAGCAGTTCCAGGGGTACTCAGCCCCAGCATTTT.